This TCR beta chain was sequenced during a study of shared clonotypes between healthy human individuals. General study findings and limits: There were few donors, and this limited the genetic and exposure-history diversity represented. Only blood underwent sampling, and tissue repertoires likely differ. The four-donor shared clonotypes exceeded non-shared clonotypes in generation probability, with non-shared ones scoring lower.

On sorted subsets, replicate PCRs used 200 ng DNA, or tens of thousands of T cell genomes. Sequencing was performed with immunoSEQ multiplex PCR; in TCRdb, only in-frame clones are kept and a portion is missing. Here the sample spans under 2,000,000 clones, about 95% being singletons. Positively selected for CCR7, the CD45RO-negative cells used as naive CD8 cells excluded terminally differentiated effector memory CD45RA+ cells. CDR3 size: 11 residues. Germline lookup yields CDR1 MNHNY and CDR2 SVGAGI (reference sequence). The V and J ends lost 2 bases and 7 bases respectively, with 6 bases between them. A note on this clone: Its matching antigen is unknown.

V and J are TRBV6-6 and TRBJ2-7, with D unresolved. The sequence was collected from a man younger than 35 in good health. Sample: naive CD8+ T cells sorted from blood. The DNA of the CDR3 is TGTGCCAGCAGTTACGCGTCAGAGCAGTACTTC. Translated, it gives CASSYASEQYF.